This T cell receptor beta chain was profiled in a study of human T cells and chemical hapten exposure. Time point noted: pre-sensitization, week 0. As to treatment: therapeutic diphenylcyclopropenone sensitization with weekly scalp DPC. This clonotype was counted between two and nine times. This CDR3 has 15 residues. The germline CDR1 and CDR2 sequences are SGHTA and FQGNSA. V lost 1 base and J lost 4, with 11 bases in between. TCRdb redid the calling of the RACE reads with MiXCR, one entry per CDR3 protein. The sample has 300,000 to 400,000 distinct CDR3 sequences, roughly 4.6% seen once. This chain joins TRBV7-2 and TRBJ2-1, with D uncertain. This TCR was recovered from a woman aged 45-59 years with alopecia areata. Some clones in this sample may be carry-over from other donors' samples. The source was whole blood, collected in connection with sensitization to the hapten diphenylcyclopropenone (DPC). The CDR3 region is CASSLDSLVYNEQFF. The CDR3 nucleotides are TGTGCCAGCAGCTTAGACAGCCTTGTTTACAATGAGCAGTTCTTC.